A selection of T cell receptor beta chains follows, all from one sample in a study of cytomegalovirus exposure and HLA in healthy donors. Profiled with immunoSEQ multiplex PCR; TCRdb holds only in-frame clones, not every one. The repertoire table contains about 37,000 clones. The sequenced sample consisted of PBMCs. The receptor set was obtained from a human donor in good health. CDR3s include the opening cysteine and the closing phenylalanine or tryptophan. Fields, in order: V gene, J gene, D gene, CDR3 DNA, CDR3 protein. D genes are given only for firm matches.

TRBV14,TRBJ2-3,NA,TGTGCCAGCAGCCGGAGTGCCACAGATACGCAGTATTTT,CASSRSATDTQYF
TRBV7-3,TRBJ1-1,NA,TGTGCCAGCAGCTTAAGCCAGGGCCACCCGGGCACTGAAGCTTTCTTT,CASSLSQGHPGTEAFF
TRBV7-9,TRBJ2-1,TRBD2,TGTGCCAGCAGTCCCCGGACTAGCGGGTTCTCCTACAATGAGCAGTTCTTC,CASSPRTSGFSYNEQFF
TRBV7-2,TRBJ2-5,NA,TGTGCCAGCAGCTTAGCGGGCAGGGGAGAGACCCAGTACTTC,CASSLAGRGETQYF
TRBV5-6,TRBJ1-5,NA,TGTGCCAGCAGCTTGGCCGGAGTGGTAGGGCCCCAGCATTTT,CASSLAGVVGPQHF
TRBV18,TRBJ2-1,TRBD1,TGTGCCAGCTCATTCGACAGGGGGCGAATCGATGAGCAGTTCTTC,CASSFDRGRIDEQFF
TRBV9,TRBJ2-7,TRBD1,TGTGCCAGCAGCGTAGCAGGGACAGGGGGCAACGAGCAGTACTTC,CASSVAGTGGNEQYF
TRBV7-2,TRBJ2-5,TRBD2,TGTGCCAGCAGCTTGGACCGGGGGGGCGTCGGGACCCAGTACTTC,CASSLDRGGVGTQYF
TRBV18,TRBJ1-3,NA,TGTGCCAGCTCACTACAGGGACCTTCTGGAAACACCATATATTTT,CASSLQGPSGNTIYF
TRBV7-2,TRBJ1-1,NA,TGTGCCAGCAGCTTAGATTTTATGGCCACTGAAGCTTTCTTT,CASSLDFMATEAFF
TRBV11-2,TRBJ1-6,NA,TGTGCCAGCAGCGCCCCGGGGGATTCACCCCTCCACTTT,CASSAPGDSPLHF
TRBV2,TRBJ1-1,NA,TGTGCCAGCAGTCCTCAGGGGTTAAACACTGAAGCTTTCTTT,CASSPQGLNTEAFF
TRBV30,TRBJ1-3,NA,TGTGCCTGGATGAAGGCCCCCAGACCCCTGACTTTGAGCTCTGGAAACACCATATATTTT,CAWMKAPRPLTLSSGNTIYF